The 13 T cell receptor beta chains below come from one sample, sequenced in a study of blood T cell repertoires in COVID-19 (dated by TCRdb to about 2020). Library generation was performed with the immunoSEQ multiplex PCR assay. The clones in this table, taken by TCRdb from immuneACCESS, are in-frame only. Not every clone is retained; where verified, under half of the shortfall comes from an unresolved V gene, and the cause of the rest is unknown. In all, the sample holds approximately 190,000 clones, and about four fifths of those were seen once. 6.5% to 9.5% of the sample is in the top ten clones. The sequenced sample consisted of PBMCs or T cells enriched from blood (not recorded which). The source of these receptors is a middle-aged man who had recovered from COVID-19.

This chain joins TRBV18 and TRBJ2-7, with 9 bases fitting TRBD2. Germline assignment: CDR1 KGHSH and CDR2 LQKENI. V lost 2 bases, J lost 2 bases, and 4 bases stayed unmatched. The CDR3 loop spans 15 amino acids. CDR3 residues: CASSPSGGTAYEQYF. The CDR3 DNA reads as TGTGCCAGCTCACCAAGCGGGGGGACAGCCTACGAGCAGTACTTC.

The chain couples TRBV20-1 to TRBJ1-4; D might be TRBD1 (5 bases). The CDR3 is 12 residues long. The V and J ends lost 3 bases and 8 bases respectively, with 10 bases between them. CDR1 and CDR2 from the germline V gene are DFQATT and SNEGSKA (reference sequence). DNA for the CDR3: TGCAGTGCTAGTCTGGGGCGCGAAAAACTGTTTTTT. The encoded protein is CSASLGREKLFF.

The genes are TRBV28 and TRBJ1-3; D gene unclear. The CDR3 is 17 amino acids. V was pared by 1 base and J by 0 bases, with 13 bases between. Germline CDR1 reads MDHEN; CDR2 reads SYDVKM. The CDR3 loop is CASSLYLNSYSGNTIYF. In nucleotides, the CDR3 is TGTGCCAGCAGTTTATATCTTAACTCGTACTCTGGAAACACCATATATTTT.

The rearrangement joins TRBV10-3 to TRBJ1-2; tentative D call: TRBD1 (6 bases). The CDR3 is 14 amino acids. Germline V CDR1 and CDR2: ENHRY, SYGVKD. The V end lost 6 bases, the J end lost 3 bases, and 14 bases lay between the germline ends. The CDR3 nucleotides read TGTGCCATCAGCCTACAGGGTGCCGACTATGGCTACACCTTC. Translation gives CAISLQGADYGYTF.

This chain joins TRBV6-2 or TRBV6-3 and TRBJ2-1, with a tentative D call TRBD1 (6 bases). Germline V gene sequence: CDR1 MNHEY, CDR2 SVGEGT. The CDR3 spans 15 residues. Trimming removed 0 bases from V and 5 bases from J, with 11 bases in between. CDR3 nucleotide sequence: TGTGCCAGCAGTTACTCGGCAGGGGAACACAATGAGCAGTTCTTC. This translates into CASSYSAGEHNEQFF.

The chain links TRBV5-1 to TRBJ2-7; the match to TRBD1 covers 7 bases. CDR1 is SGHRS, CDR2 YFSETQ, per germline. There are 16 residues in the CDR3. V lost 4 bases, J lost 1 base, and 11 bases stayed unmatched. The CDR3 bases are TGCGCCAGCAGCCCGACCGGGACAGCCTATTCCTACGAGCAGTACTTC. Its translation: CASSPTGTAYSYEQYF.

The table lists this clone with a count of one. The chain is built from TRBV5-1 and TRBJ2-3; D gene uncertain. Trimming stripped 2 bases from V and 0 bases from J, with 7 bases between. The germline V gene has CDR1 SGHRS and CDR2 YFSETQ. This CDR3 contains 14 residues. The chain's CDR3 is CASSFGSSTDTQYF. In DNA, the CDR3 is TGCGCCAGCAGCTTCGGGTCGAGCACAGATACGCAGTATTTT.

This clone was seen ten or more times. This chain links TRBV7-9 with TRBJ1-1; tentatively, D is TRBD1 (5 bases). Trimming left V 5 bases short and J 10 bases short, with 11 bases between. This CDR3 has 11 residues. Germline CDR1 SEHNR, CDR2 FQNEAQ (reference sequence). CDR3 nucleotides: TGTGCCAGCAGCAGCCAGGGAGGAGCTTTCTTT. Translation: CASSSQGGAFF.

This chain uses TRBV19 with TRBJ1-1; the D gene is possibly TRBD1 (5 bases). The CDR3 consists of 17 residues. Trimming pared 6 bases from V and 0 bases from J, leaving 20 bases between. Looked up from germline, CDR1 is LNHDA and CDR2 is SQIVND (reference sequence). CDR3 coding DNA: TGTGCCAGTAGCCTACAAGGGGCAGGAGCTATGAACACTGAAGCTTTCTTT. It encodes CASSLQGAGAMNTEAFF.

The chain recombines TRBV19 with TRBJ1-4; D is ambiguous. In germline, CDR1 is LNHDA, CDR2 SQIVND (reference sequence). The CDR3 totals 16 residues. Trimming removed 5 bases at V and 5 bases at J, with 18 bases between. The CDR3: CASSPRSGRGNEKLFF. The DNA of the CDR3 is TGTGCCAGTAGTCCCCGGTCGGGGAGAGGGAATGAAAAACTGTTTTTT. The full variable domain, its missing parts supplied by reference TRBV19 and TRBJ1-4, is DGGITQSPKYLFRKEGQNVTLSCEQNLNHDAMYWYRQDPGQGLRLIYYSQIVNDFQKGDIAEGYSVSREKKESFPLTVTSAQKNPTAFYLCASSPRSGRGNEKLFFGSGTQLSVL.

This chain uses TRBV4-2 with TRBJ2-3; possibly TRBD1 for D (5 bases). In germline, CDR1 is LGHNA, CDR2 YNFKEQ. The CDR3 loop spans 16 amino acids. Trimming stripped 0 bases from V and 3 bases from J, with 13 bases between. This chain's CDR3 is CASSQEAGRQTDTQYF. Here the CDR3 DNA reads TGTGCCAGCAGCCAAGAAGCTGGCAGACAGACAGATACGCAGTATTTT.

This sequence joins TRBV2 and TRBJ1-2; no firm D call. The ends were cut back, 10 bases at V and 4 bases at J, with 16 bases in the middle. The germline V gene encodes CDR1 SNHLY and CDR2 FYNNEI. The CDR3 runs to 13 residues. CDR3 sequence reads: CAIPEAQIYGYTF. CDR3 DNA: TGTGCCATCCCCGAGGCTCAAATCTATGGCTACACCTTC.

As DNA, the CDR3 is TGCGCCAGCAGCCCCAGGGCCGGACAAGCTTTCTTT. This translates into CASSPRAGQAFF. The rearrangement links TRBV4-1 to TRBJ1-1; TRBD1 might be the D (5 bases). CDR3 length: 12 residues. Trimming took off 4 bases at V and 9 bases at J, with 12 bases between the two ends. Germline V lookup: CDR1 MGHRA, CDR2 YSYEKL.